One sample yielded the 21 T cell receptor beta chains listed below, sequenced in a study of cytomegalovirus exposure and HLA in healthy donors. 13 Jbeta primers and 60 Vbeta primers were used for the PCR. Sequenced by immunoSEQ multiplex PCR; TCRdb stores in-frame clones only, minus some. The sample includes approximately 100,000 clones, 60% to 85% of them seen just once. The source material was PBMCs. The origin of the receptors is a woman aged 35 to 49 in good health and CMV-seropositive.

The V gene is TRBV9, the J gene TRBJ1-2; 11 nucleotides agree with TRBD1. With V trimmed by 0 bases and J by 0 bases, 1 base remained unmatched. This CDR3 has 16 amino acids. In germline, CDR1 is SGDLS, CDR2 YYNGEE. This CDR3 reads CASSVGTGGANYGYTF. The CDR3 coding sequence is TGTGCCAGCAGCGTAGGGACAGGGGGCGCTAACTATGGCTACACCTTC.

Written as DNA, the CDR3 is TGCGCCAGCAGCCAACCAGCGGGGGACAACGAGCAGTACTTC. It codes for CASSQPAGDNEQYF. V usage is TRBV4-1 and J usage is TRBJ2-7, with 8 bases aligning to TRBD2. Germline-derived CDR1 and CDR2 are MGHRA and YSYEKL. The CDR3 totals 14 residues. The junction had 5 bases not matched to a gene; V was cut back by 2 bases and J by 5 bases.

V gene TRBV5-1 combines with J gene TRBJ2-2; 12 bases agree with TRBD2. The CDR3 sequence is 17 residues long. V trimming: 1 base; J trimming: 4 bases; junction bases outside the gene matches: 5. CDR1 SGHRS and CDR2 YFSETQ come from the germline V gene. CDR3 sequence: CASSLLAGGPSTGELFF. The CDR3 coding sequence is TGCGCCAGCAGCTTGCTAGCGGGGGGGCCGAGCACCGGGGAGCTGTTTTTT.

The chain has TRBV2 and TRBJ1-2, with D perhaps matching TRBD1 (6 bases). Trimming removed 6 bases at V and 6 bases at J, with 20 bases between. Per the germline V gene, CDR1 is SNHLY and CDR2 is FYNNEI. The CDR3 loop spans 15 amino acids. This CDR3 reads CASSFILTGGDGYTF. Here the CDR3 DNA reads TGTGCCAGCAGCTTTATTTTGACAGGAGGCGATGGCTACACCTTC.

This clone was picked up a small number of times. The V call is TRBV7-9, the J call TRBJ1-2, with D unresolved. Germline lookup yields CDR1 SEHNR and CDR2 FQNEAQ (reference sequence). CDR3 size: 13 residues. The V end lost 5 bases, the J end lost 8 bases, and 15 bases lay between the germline ends. The CDR3 coding sequence is TGTGCCAGCAGCCAGTCCGCCCGTTGGGGCTACACCTTC. This translates into CASSQSARWGYTF.

The chain carries TRBV18 and TRBJ2-2; TRBD2 is a possible D gene (6 bases). The V end was cut by 2 bases, the J end by 0 bases, with 13 bases between. This CDR3 spans 17 amino acids. Germline V CDR1 and CDR2: KGHSH, LQKENI. The CDR3 DNA reads TGTGCCAGCTCACCAGCATTGGGGGGTTCGAACACCGGGGAGCTGTTTTTT. This encodes CASSPALGGSNTGELFF.

This clone was seen only once. The chain employs TRBV4-1 and TRBJ2-3; D is perhaps TRBD1 (5 bases). CDR3 length equals 17 residues. V dropped 2 bases and J dropped 3 bases, with 18 bases sitting between them. Germline V gene sequence: CDR1 MGHRA, CDR2 YSYEKL. This chain's CDR3 is CASSQKTSPGLTDTQYF. The DNA of the CDR3 is TGCGCCAGCAGCCAAAAAACGTCCCCAGGGCTAACAGATACGCAGTATTTT.

The rearrangement uses TRBV4-1 and TRBJ1-1; TRBD1 is a possible D gene (5 bases). Trimming pared 4 bases from V and 3 bases from J, leaving 15 bases between. This CDR3 is built from 15 residues. CDR1 is MGHRA, CDR2 YSYEKL, per germline. CDR3 DNA: TGCGCCAGCAGCCGACCAGGGCTCGCGGACACTGAAGCTTTCTTT. Protein product: CASSRPGLADTEAFF.

This clone was seen just once. The chain carries TRBV30 and TRBJ2-5; 10 nucleotides align to TRBD2. The J segment lost 4 bases and the V segment lost 2 bases, leaving 7 bases of the junction unmatched. Germline V lookup: CDR1 GTSNPN, CDR2 SVGIG (reference sequence). This CDR3 spans 15 amino acids. Written as DNA, the CDR3 is TGTGCCTGGAGTCGAGCGGGGGGGCCTTCAGAGACCCAGTACTTC. This sequence encodes CAWSRAGGPSETQYF. The entire variable domain, with the rest obtained from reference TRBV30 and TRBJ2-5, is as follows: SQTIHQWPATLVQPVGSPLSLECTVEGTSNPNLYWYRQAAGRGLQLLFYSVGIGQISSEVPQNLSASRPQDRQFILSSKKLLLSDSGFYLCAWSRAGGPSETQYFGPGTRLLVL.

CDR3 in DNA: TGTGCCAGCAGTTTAAGTGTGCAGGGGACAGATACGCAGTATTTT. The encoded protein is CASSLSVQGTDTQYF. This chain links TRBV28 with TRBJ2-3, with D perhaps matching TRBD1 (6 bases). Between the trimmed V and J ends, which lost 2 bases and 3 bases, there was a span of 12 bases. The CDR3 totals 15 residues. CDR1 is MDHEN, CDR2 SYDVKM, per germline.

The chain combines TRBV18 with TRBJ1-1, with 8 nucleotides matching TRBD1. Trimming at V came to 5 bases and at J to 11 bases, leaving 4 bases not matched to a gene. The CDR3 loop spans 11 amino acids. Germline V gene data show CDR1 as KGHSH and CDR2 as LQKENI. This chain's CDR3 is CASSSRQGAFF. Here the CDR3 DNA reads TGTGCCAGCTCAAGCAGACAGGGGGCTTTCTTT.

The chain has TRBV11-2 and TRBJ2-7; 11 nucleotides line up with TRBD1. The CDR3 extends over 17 amino acids. Germline lookup yields CDR1 SGHAT and CDR2 FQNNGV. The V and J ends lost 5 bases and 2 bases, in that order; junction bases with no gene match: 11. The CDR3 is CASSLLWTGGFTYEQYF. The CDR3 nucleotides read TGTGCCAGCAGCCTCCTTTGGACAGGGGGCTTCACCTACGAGCAGTACTTC.

The chain uses TRBV30 and TRBJ1-2, with 9 bases aligning to TRBD1. After removal of 1 base from V and 12 bases from J, the junction contained 9 bases not matched to a gene. Germline CDR1 reads GTSNPN; CDR2 reads SVGIG (reference sequence). The CDR3 extends over 13 amino acids. The CDR3 DNA sequence: TGTGCCTGGAGTGAGGGACAGGGCCTCATCCACACCTTC. Translation: CAWSEGQGLIHTF.

The chain carries TRBV6-1 and TRBJ2-7; no clear D. Germline CDR1 and CDR2: MNHNS and SASEGT. This CDR3 region has 12 residues. V lost 7 bases to trimming and J lost 4 bases, with 11 bases between them. In DNA form, the CDR3 reads TGTGCCAGCACTATGTTCGATTACGAGCAGTACTTC. Encoded protein: CASTMFDYEQYF.

This clone was seen a handful of times. The chain employs TRBV5-1 and TRBJ1-3; tentatively, D is TRBD1 (6 bases). Trimming cost V 0 bases and J 3 bases, with 10 bases left between them. The CDR3 is 15 amino acids. Per the germline V gene, CDR1 is SGHRS and CDR2 is YFSETQ. The CDR3 spells CASSLVQGRGNTIYF. The CDR3 bases are TGCGCCAGCAGCTTGGTTCAGGGGCGTGGAAACACCATATATTTT.

The chain carries TRBV5-6 and TRBJ2-5, with 16 bases aligning to TRBD2. Trimming took 4 bases from V and 4 from J; bases not matched to a gene: 10. This CDR3 region has 18 residues. Germline V gene data show CDR1 as SGHDT and CDR2 as YYEEEE. The CDR3: CASSVGLAGGWKGETQYF. CDR3 sequence (DNA): TGTGCCAGCAGCGTGGGACTAGCGGGGGGGTGGAAAGGAGAGACCCAGTACTTC.

This sequence joins TRBV6-5 and TRBJ2-7; TRBD1 might be the D (6 bases). Germline values: CDR1 MNHEY, CDR2 SVGAGI. CDR3 length: 14 residues. With 0 bases removed from V and 6 bases from J, the gap between germline ends came to 12 bases. In DNA form, the CDR3 reads TGTGCCAGCAGTTACTCGATGGGGGCTCGCGAGCAGTACTTC. Its protein is CASSYSMGAREQYF.

This clone was detected only once. The V call is TRBV30, the J call TRBJ1-6, with D perhaps matching TRBD1 (6 bases). CDR1 is GTSNPN and CDR2 is SVGIG in the germline V gene (reference sequence). The CDR3 runs 14 residues. V was shortened by 4 bases and J by 6 bases, with 13 bases between the two germline ends. The CDR3 is CAWTSGHSNSPLHF. The CDR3 DNA reads as TGTGCCTGGACCTCGGGACACTCTAATTCACCCCTCCACTTT.

With respect to this clone: A read error may account for a junction end that differs from germline. This chain links TRBV5-1 with TRBJ2-1; D perhaps matches TRBD2 (7 bases). Germline CDR1 is SGHRS and CDR2 is YFSETQ. This CDR3 comprises 12 residues. The CDR3 coding sequence is TGCGCCAGCAGCTTGGACGGGGGGCTTCCGATCTTC. Amino acid sequence: CASSLDGGLPIF.

The CDR3 loop is CASSVLRFYGYTF. The CDR3 DNA reads TGTGCCAGCAGCGTCCTTCGGTTCTATGGCTACACCTTC. This rearrangement joins TRBV6-1 to TRBJ1-2; D is unclear. This CDR3 is built from 13 residues. Germline values: CDR1 MNHNS, CDR2 SASEGT. The ends were cut back, 6 bases at V and 4 bases at J, with 12 bases in the middle.

This clone was picked up a small number of times. This chain uses TRBV12-5 with TRBJ2-5; 9 nucleotides match TRBD2. Germline lookup yields CDR1 LGHNT and CDR2 FRNRAP. Trimming cost V 0 bases and J 5 bases; bases outside gene matches: 10. The CDR3 spans 17 residues. The CDR3 region is CASGLVSRGGRRETQYF. In DNA, the CDR3 is TGTGCTAGTGGTTTGGTGTCGCGGGGGGGTCGTCGGGAGACCCAGTACTTC.